This TCR beta chain was recorded in a study of CD8+CD57+ T cells in acquired aplastic anemia. Across the whole study: The mean DNA yield obtained from sorted CD4+ and CD8+ cells came to roughly 3.4 ug.

Genomic DNA provided the template from which TCR beta VDJ and CDR3 profiles were obtained. TCRdb passed the reads through MiXCR, listing each CDR3 protein once. The sample has 200,000 to 300,000 distinct CDR3 sequences, around 82% seen once. Sequencing involved patients with CD8+CD57+ cell expansion previously shown by flow cytometry. V dropped 9 bases and J dropped 14 bases, with 31 bases sitting between them. The CDR3 has 15 amino acids. Germline V gene data show CDR1 as SGHTA and CDR2 as FQGTGA. Sequences were obtained from sorted CD4+, CD8+, or CD8+CD57+ T cells (not recorded which) from PBMCs. The TCR sequence derives from a human donor with aplastic anemia. The gene calls are TRBV7-3 and TRBJ1-1; tentative D call: TRBD1 (6 bases). CDR3 sequence (DNA): TGTGCCAGTACCGGGAATAGCGGGGGGCGGGAAGAGACCTTCTTT. Encoded protein: CASTGNSGGREETFF.